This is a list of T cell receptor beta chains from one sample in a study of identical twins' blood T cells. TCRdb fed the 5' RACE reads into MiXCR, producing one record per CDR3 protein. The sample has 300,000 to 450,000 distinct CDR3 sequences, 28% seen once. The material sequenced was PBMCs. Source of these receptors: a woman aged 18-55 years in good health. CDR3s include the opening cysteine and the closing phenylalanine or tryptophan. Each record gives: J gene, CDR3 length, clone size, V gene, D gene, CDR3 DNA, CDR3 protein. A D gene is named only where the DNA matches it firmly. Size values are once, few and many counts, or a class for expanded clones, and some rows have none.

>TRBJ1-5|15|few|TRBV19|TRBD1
TGTGCCAGTATTCGGACAGGGGATCCCTATCAGCCCCAGCATTTT
CASIRTGDPYQPQHF
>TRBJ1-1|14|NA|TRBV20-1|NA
TGCAGTGCAACCACGAGGAGGATGAACACTGAAGCTTTCTTT
CSATTRRMNTEAFF
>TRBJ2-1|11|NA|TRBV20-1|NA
TGCAGTGCCAGAGACGGGCCGGAGCAGTTCTTC
CSARDGPEQFF
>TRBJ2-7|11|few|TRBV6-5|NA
TGTGCCGTAGGAACCACCTACGAGCAGTACTTC
CAVGTTYEQYF
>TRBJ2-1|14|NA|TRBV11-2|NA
TGTGCCAGCAGCACCCAAACAGGGAACAATGAGCAGTTCTTC
CASSTQTGNNEQFF
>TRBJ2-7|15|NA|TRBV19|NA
TGTGCCAGTAGTATGGCAGGGCAAGGGCACTACGAGCAGTACTTC
CASSMAGQGHYEQYF
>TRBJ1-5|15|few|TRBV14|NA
TGTGCCAGCAGCCAAGATCCAGGGGGCAATCAGCCCCAGCATTTT
CASSQDPGGNQPQHF
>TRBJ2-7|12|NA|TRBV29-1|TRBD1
TGCAGCGTTTCGGGACAGGGGTACGAGCAGTACTTC
CSVSGQGYEQYF
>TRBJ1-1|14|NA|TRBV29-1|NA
TGCAGCGTGGCGCAGCCTCCAGGTAACACTGAAGCTTTCTTT
CSVAQPPGNTEAFF
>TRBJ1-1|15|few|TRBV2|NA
TGTGCCAGCAGTCAGAGACAGGTGGAGAACACTGAAGCTTTCTTT
CASSQRQVENTEAFF
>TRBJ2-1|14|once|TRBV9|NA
TGTGCCAGCAGCGGCAAAGCAGTTCCCAATGAGCAGTTCTTC
CASSGKAVPNEQFF
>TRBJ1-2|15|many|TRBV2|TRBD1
TGTGCCGGAGGGACAGGTACACGCTGGAACTATGGCTACACCTTC
CAGGTGTRWNYGYTF
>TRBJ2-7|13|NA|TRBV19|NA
TGTGCCAGTAGCTCTTCTGGGGTCTACGAGCAGTACTTC
CASSSSGVYEQYF
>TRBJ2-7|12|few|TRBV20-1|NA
TGCAGTGCTTCCCCCCAAGGCGGCGAGCAGTACTTC
CSASPQGGEQYF
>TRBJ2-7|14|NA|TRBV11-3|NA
TGTGCCAGCAGCTTAAGTTTTATTAGGGGCGAGCAGTACTTC
CASSLSFIRGEQYF
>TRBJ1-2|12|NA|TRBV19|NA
TGTGCCAGTAGTACCCTTTGGGGTGGCTACACCTTC
CASSTLWGGYTF
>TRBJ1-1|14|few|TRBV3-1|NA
TGTGCCAGCAGCCCGGGGGCATGGAACACTGAAGCTTTCTTT
CASSPGAWNTEAFF
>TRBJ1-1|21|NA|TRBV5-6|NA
TGTGCCAGCAGCTTGGCTCGGAGAGCATGGTCGCCTTCCGGTCGGTTGGGTACCGCTTTCTTT
CASSLARRAWSPSGRLGTAFF
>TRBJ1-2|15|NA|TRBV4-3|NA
TGCGCCAGCAGCCAAATCGCACAGGTGCTCTATGGCTACACCTTC
CASSQIAQVLYGYTF
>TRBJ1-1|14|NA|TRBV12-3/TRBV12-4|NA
TGTGCCAGCAGTTTTGGTATAGGGACCGCTGAAGCTTTCTTT
CASSFGIGTAEAFF
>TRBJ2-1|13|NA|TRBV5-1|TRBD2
TGCGCCAGTGCTAGCGGGAGTGGCAATGAGCAGTTCTTC
CASASGSGNEQFF
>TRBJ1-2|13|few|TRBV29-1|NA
TGCAGCGTTGAAGAACGTCCAGGTAGTCTCTACACCTTC
CSVEERPGSLYTF
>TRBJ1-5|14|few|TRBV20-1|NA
TGCAGTGCCCTTAGGGAGGCTAGCAATCAGCCCCAGCATTTT
CSALREASNQPQHF
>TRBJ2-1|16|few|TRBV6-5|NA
TGTGCCAGCAGTCGACCTGGGCTTAGCTCCTACAATGAGCAGTTCTTC
CASSRPGLSSYNEQFF
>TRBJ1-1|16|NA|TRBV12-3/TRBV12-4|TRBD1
TGTGCCAGCAGCCCGGGACAGGGAGATTTGGACACTGAAGCTTTCTTT
CASSPGQGDLDTEAFF
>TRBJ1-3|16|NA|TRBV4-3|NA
TGCGCCAGCAGCCAAGACTACAGGGTAACAGGAAACACCATATATTTT
CASSQDYRVTGNTIYF
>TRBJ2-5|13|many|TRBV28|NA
TGTGCCAGCCGCTCTACGATCAGGGGGACCCAGTACTTC
CASRSTIRGTQYF
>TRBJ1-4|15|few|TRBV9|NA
TGTGCCAGCAGCTCCCCGGGACCGCTTAATGAAAAACTGTTTTTT
CASSSPGPLNEKLFF
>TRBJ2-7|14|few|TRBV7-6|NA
TGTGCCAGCAGCTTCAGAGAAACAAACTACGAGCAGTACTTC
CASSFRETNYEQYF
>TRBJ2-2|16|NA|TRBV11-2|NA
TGTGCCAGCAGCCCAGATTTGTGGGGTAACACCGGGGAGCTGTTTTTT
CASSPDLWGNTGELFF
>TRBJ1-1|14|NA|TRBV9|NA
TGTGCCAGCAGCGTGGGTACCTACACGGGCGAATCTTTCTTT
CASSVGTYTGESFF
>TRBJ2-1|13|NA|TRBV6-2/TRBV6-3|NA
TGTGCCAGCAGTGACCCCGAAAGGGGTGAGCAGTTCTTC
CASSDPERGEQFF
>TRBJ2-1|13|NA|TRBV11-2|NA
TGTGCCAGCAGCTTAACACCCCAAGCCGATCAGTTCTTC
CASSLTPQADQFF
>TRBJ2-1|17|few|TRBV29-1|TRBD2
TGCAGCGTTGAGGGAGCGGGAGCTTTTTACTCCTACAATGAGCAGTTCTTC
CSVEGAGAFYSYNEQFF
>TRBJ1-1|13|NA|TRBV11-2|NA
TGTGCCAGCAGCGAACAGGTCCTCGACGGGGCTTTCTTT
CASSEQVLDGAFF
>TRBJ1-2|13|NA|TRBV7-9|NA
TGTGCCAGCAGCTTAGCAGGAGGGGTTGGCTACACCTTC
CASSLAGGVGYTF
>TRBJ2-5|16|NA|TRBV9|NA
TGTGCCAGCAGCGTTGGAGGCGGAGATTTCCAAGAGACCCAGTACTTC
CASSVGGGDFQETQYF
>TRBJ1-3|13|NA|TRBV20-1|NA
TGCAGTGCTAGAGGGGCTACTGGAAACACCATATATTTT
CSARGATGNTIYF
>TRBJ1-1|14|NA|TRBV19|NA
TGTGCCAGTAGTATTAGAGAGGGGTGGACTGAAGCTTTCTTT
CASSIREGWTEAFF